Included here is one TCR beta chain sequence, with context. Seattle-derived patients entered the study during active infection and were followed longitudinally. TCRdb's table, derived via immunoSEQ multiplex PCR, lists solely in-frame clones and lacks some. The sample holds 100,000 to 150,000 clones, 80% to 95% seen once. These data come from a study of blood T cell repertoires in COVID-19. The J segment lost 4 bases and the V segment lost 4 bases, leaving 8 bases of the junction unmatched. This CDR3 is 17 amino acids long. Germline V gene lookup returns CDR1 SGHVS and CDR2 FNYEAQ. The chain recombines TRBV7-6 with TRBJ2-1, with 12 bases fitting TRBD2. The sequenced sample was peripheral blood. The source is a man aged 50 to 60 with COVID-19, enrolled during active disease. The CDR3 is CASSSGLAGRSYNEQFF. CDR3 sequence (DNA): TGTGCCAGCAGCTCAGGACTAGCGGGACGATCATACAATGAGCAGTTCTTC.